The T cell receptor beta chain described here comes from a study of blood T cells in healthy people across ages. As for the study in general: Template-switching capture recovered about one barcoded beta molecule per two T cells.

Combining a sample-barcoded 5' primer with a J-beta primer mix, a second PCR ran for about 7 to 12 cycles. A single record per CDR3 protein comes from TCRdb applying MiXCR to the 5' RACE reads. The data hold about 670,000 distinct CDR3 sequences, with 40% to 65% observed a single time. This CDR3 is built from 15 residues. V was cut by 4 bases and J by 4 bases, with 16 bases left in between. The germline gives CDR1 SGHVS, CDR2 FQNEAQ. Findings and limits, study-wide: Per million T cells, TCR beta diversity dropped roughly linearly as age increased. Relative to aged donors, long-lived donors carried more naive CD4+ cells and displayed higher diversity.

This clonotype was recorded many times. The antigen remains unidentified. Per-sample yields of isolated PBMCs were at least 6 million. The sequence was obtained from a woman of 80 years or more in good health. Sequenced input: blood. This sequence joins TRBV7-8 and TRBJ1-2; D gene ambiguous. The CDR3 nucleotides read TGTGCCAGCAGCTCCTCGGGCCGCCCGAGCTATGGCTACACCTTC. Encoded protein: CASSSSGRPSYGYTF.